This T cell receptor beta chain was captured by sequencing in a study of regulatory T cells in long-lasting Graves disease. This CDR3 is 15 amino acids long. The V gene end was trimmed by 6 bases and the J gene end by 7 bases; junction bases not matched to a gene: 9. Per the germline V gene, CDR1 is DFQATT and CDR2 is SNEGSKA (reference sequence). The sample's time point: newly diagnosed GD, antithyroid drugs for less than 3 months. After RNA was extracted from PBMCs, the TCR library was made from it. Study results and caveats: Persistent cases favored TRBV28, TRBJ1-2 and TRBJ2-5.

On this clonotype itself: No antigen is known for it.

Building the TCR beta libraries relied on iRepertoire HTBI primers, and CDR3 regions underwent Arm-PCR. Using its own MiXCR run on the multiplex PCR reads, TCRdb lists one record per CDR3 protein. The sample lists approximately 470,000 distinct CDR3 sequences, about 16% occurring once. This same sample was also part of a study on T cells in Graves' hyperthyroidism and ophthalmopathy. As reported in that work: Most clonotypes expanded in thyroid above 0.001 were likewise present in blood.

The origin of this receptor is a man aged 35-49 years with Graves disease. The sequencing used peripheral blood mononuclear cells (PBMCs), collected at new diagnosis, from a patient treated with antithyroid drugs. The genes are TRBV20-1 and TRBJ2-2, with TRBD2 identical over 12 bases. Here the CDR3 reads CSAQSLAGGGGELFF. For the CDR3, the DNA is TGCAGTGCCCAGTCCCTAGCGGGAGGGGGCGGGGAGCTGTTTTTT.